This T cell receptor (beta chain) is drawn from a study of molecular identifiers for immune sequencing clone quantification. Overall study results and limits: Spiked Jurkat TCR RNA originating from one cell could reportedly be identified amid more than 800,000 naive cells.

Germline V lookup: CDR1 SEHNR, CDR2 FQNEAQ (reference sequence). Trimming removed 5 bases at V and 9 bases at J, with 19 bases between. There are 14 residues in the CDR3. This clonotype was seen more than once but under ten times. Antigen specificity is unknown. Methods described previously were used for bulk TCR libraries, and listed TCR primers were applied. MiXCR was run by TCRdb on the PCR reads, yielding one entry per CDR3 protein. Found here are a few hundred thousand distinct CDR3 sequences, 24% of them singletons; the top ten hold about 0.7%. This chain joins TRBV7-9 and TRBJ1-1, with D possibly being TRBD1 (5 bases). The sequencing input was naive CD8+ T cells from blood, with Jurkat cell RNA spiked in. Subset in this sample: FACS-sorted CD8+CD4-CCR7+CD45RA+ naive T cells. This TCR was sampled from a human donor in good health. Some libraries in this study had Jurkat cell RNA spiked in. CDR3 protein: CASSPPVGEKQAFF. The CDR3 region has the DNA TGTGCCAGCAGCCCCCCGGTGGGGGAAAAACAAGCTTTCTTT.